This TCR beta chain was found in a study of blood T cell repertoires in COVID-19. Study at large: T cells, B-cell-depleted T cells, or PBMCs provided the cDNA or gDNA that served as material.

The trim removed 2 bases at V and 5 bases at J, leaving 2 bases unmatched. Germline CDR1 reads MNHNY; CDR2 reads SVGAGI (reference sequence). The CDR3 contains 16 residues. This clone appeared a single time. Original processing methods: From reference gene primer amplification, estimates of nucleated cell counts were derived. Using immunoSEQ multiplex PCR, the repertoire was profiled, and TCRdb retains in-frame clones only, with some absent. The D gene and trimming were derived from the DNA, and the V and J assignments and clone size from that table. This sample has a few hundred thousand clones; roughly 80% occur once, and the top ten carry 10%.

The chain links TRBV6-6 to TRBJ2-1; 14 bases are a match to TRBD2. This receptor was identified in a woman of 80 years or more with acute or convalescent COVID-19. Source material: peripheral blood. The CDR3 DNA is TGTGCCAGCAGTTACGCGGGACTAGCGGGAGACAATGAGCAGTTCTTC. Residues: CASSYAGLAGDNEQFF.